These 29 T cell receptor beta chains share one sample of origin, sequenced in a study of cytomegalovirus exposure and HLA in healthy donors. Vbeta (60) and Jbeta (13) primers were used in the PCR. The assay was immunoSEQ multiplex PCR, and TCRdb's table has in-frame clones only and misses some. The sample contains 84,000 or so clones, 62% of which appear only once. Sequences were obtained from PBMCs. The source of these receptors is a woman under 40 in good health and CMV-seropositive.

This sequence joins TRBV6-1 and TRBJ2-2; D call uncertain. V lost 11 bases and J 2 bases, leaving 15 bases between the germline ends. Germline CDR1 MNHNS, CDR2 SASEGT. The CDR3 consists of 14 residues. CDR3 region: CACEFGANTGELFF. In DNA, the CDR3 is TGTGCCTGCGAATTCGGAGCAAACACCGGGGAGCTGTTTTTT.

Note on this clone: A read error may produce the germline difference seen at one junction end. The CDR3 loop reads CSSGPLGNQPQHF. The CDR3 nucleotides are TGTTCCAGCGGCCCGCTGGGCAATCAGCCCCAGCATTTT. The chain has TRBV7-9 and TRBJ1-5, with D unclear. In germline, CDR1 is SEHNR, CDR2 FQNEAQ (reference sequence). CDR3 length equals 13 residues.

In its sample, this clone was seen a few times. The chain combines TRBV7-2 with TRBJ2-3; the match to TRBD2 covers 10 bases. V shed 2 bases and J 2 bases; nucleotides not matched to a gene: 4. Germline loops: CDR1 SGHTA, CDR2 FQGNSA. This CDR3 is built from 16 residues. For the CDR3, the DNA is TGTGCCAGCAGCTTATTAGCGGGGGGCATCACAGATACGCAGTATTTT. Encoded protein: CASSLLAGGITDTQYF.

In its sample, this clone was seen a few times. The chain is built from TRBV15 and TRBJ1-4, with 7 bases identical to TRBD1. The CDR3 extends over 15 amino acids. The germline V gene encodes CDR1 LNHNV and CDR2 YYDKDF (reference sequence). J gave up 6 bases and V 5 bases, and 9 bases lay outside the gene matches. In DNA, the CDR3 is TGTGCCACCAGCTTACGACAGGGAGGAGATGAAAAACTGTTTTTT. This gives the protein CATSLRQGGDEKLFF.

The chain employs TRBV30 and TRBJ1-5; 7 bases are shared with TRBD1. Looked up from germline, CDR1 is GTSNPN and CDR2 is SVGIG (reference sequence). V lost 1 base and J lost 0; bases outside the gene matches: 6. The CDR3 sequence is 16 residues long. The CDR3 spells CAWSGTGIYSNQPQHF. The CDR3, as DNA: TGTGCCTGGAGTGGGACAGGAATTTATAGCAATCAGCCCCAGCATTTT. The full variable domain, completed using reference TRBV30 and TRBJ1-5, is SQTIHQWPATLVQPVGSPLSLECTVEGTSNPNLYWYRQAAGRGLQLLFYSVGIGQISSEVPQNLSASRPQDRQFILSSKKLLLSDSGFYLCAWSGTGIYSNQPQHFGDGTRLSIL.

J is TRBJ2-7 and V is TRBV18, with TRBD1 identical over 7 bases. Trimming cost V 2 bases and J 6 bases; bases outside gene matches: 7. Germline CDR1 reads KGHSH; CDR2 reads LQKENI. The CDR3 spans 14 residues. The CDR3 here is CASSPDRASVEQYF. In DNA, the CDR3 is TGTGCCAGCTCACCAGACAGGGCTTCGGTCGAGCAGTACTTC.

This clone was counted only a few times. V is TRBV6-5 and J is TRBJ1-2, with TRBD1 identical over 7 bases. There are 14 residues in the CDR3. Germline lookup yields CDR1 MNHEY and CDR2 SVGAGI. J gave up 8 bases and V 7 bases, and 13 bases lay outside the gene matches. The CDR3 loop is CASIGSTGSQGYTF. The DNA of the CDR3 is TGTGCCAGCATAGGTTCGACAGGGAGTCAGGGCTACACCTTC.

V and J are TRBV7-2 and TRBJ1-3; TRBD1 agrees at 10 bases. J gave up 0 bases and V 5 bases, and 4 bases lay outside the gene matches. CDR3 length equals 16 residues. The germline CDR1 and CDR2 sequences are SGHTA and FQGNSA. This CDR3 reads CASSHDRGLSGNTIYF. The CDR3 nucleotides read TGTGCCAGCAGCCATGACAGGGGGCTCTCTGGAAACACCATATATTTT.

The chain recombines TRBV7-2 with TRBJ2-7, with 8 bases fitting TRBD2. Per the germline V gene, CDR1 is SGHTA and CDR2 is FQGNSA. V gave up 3 bases and J gave up 2 bases; unmatched junction bases: 3. CDR3 length: 14 amino acids. The CDR3 coding sequence is TGTGCCAGCAGCTTTTCTAGCGGGCCCTACGAGCAGTACTTC. Its protein is CASSFSSGPYEQYF.

This clone came up a few times. The CDR3 region has the DNA TGTGCCAGCAGCCAAGTTAGCGGACTCTCTGGGGCCAACGTCCTGACTTTC. It is translated as CASSQVSGLSGANVLTF. The chain recombines TRBV4-2 with TRBJ2-6, with D possibly TRBD2 on 6 matching bases. Between the trimmed V and J ends, which lost 1 base and 0 bases, there was a span of 10 bases. CDR3 size: 17 residues. In germline, CDR1 is LGHNA, CDR2 YNFKEQ.

The genes are TRBV5-1 and TRBJ2-4; tentatively, D is TRBD1 (5 bases). This CDR3 is 20 amino acids long. Trimming pared 0 bases from V and 3 bases from J, leaving 25 bases between. The germline CDR1 and CDR2 sequences are SGHRS and YFSETQ. The CDR3 DNA reads as TGCGCCAGCAGCTTGGGTCCCCGCCCCGACAGAGCTACCGTCAAAAACATTCAGTACTTC. Its translation is CASSLGPRPDRATVKNIQYF.

The V gene is TRBV7-2, the J gene TRBJ1-6; perhaps TRBD1 as D (6 bases). CDR3 size: 15 residues. V dropped 1 base and J dropped 11 bases, with 15 bases sitting between them. Germline CDR1 reads SGHTA; CDR2 reads FQGNSA. The CDR3 DNA sequence: TGTGCCAGCAGCTTAGGGGGGGGGCGCGGTCCACCCCTCCACTTT. The encoded protein is CASSLGGGRGPPLHF.

The chain combines TRBV7-2 with TRBJ2-5, with D uncertain. With 5 bases removed from V and 0 bases from J, the gap between germline ends came to 7 bases. This CDR3 contains 13 residues. Germline CDR1 is SGHTA and CDR2 is FQGNSA. CDR3 sequence: CASSPADQETQYF. The DNA of the CDR3 is TGTGCCAGCAGCCCCGCGGACCAAGAGACCCAGTACTTC.

The table lists this clone with a few counts. The chain couples TRBV5-4 to TRBJ2-5; TRBD1 might be the D (6 bases). Germline CDR1 and CDR2: SGHNT and YYREEE (reference sequence). With 4 bases removed from V and 5 bases from J, the gap between germline ends came to 18 bases. The CDR3 extends over 15 amino acids. The CDR3 is CASSPDRLRRETQYF. The CDR3 DNA is TGTGCCAGCAGCCCCGACAGGCTTCGCCGGGAGACCCAGTACTTC.

CDR3 in amino acids: CASSIAATRGETQYF. CDR3 bases: TGTGCCAGTAGTATCGCGGCCACCAGAGGGGAGACCCAGTACTTC. V usage is TRBV19 and J usage is TRBJ2-5; possible D gene TRBD2, 5 bases. Trimming removed 3 bases at V and 5 bases at J, with 16 bases between. The CDR3 sequence is 15 residues long. CDR1 and CDR2 from the germline V gene are LNHDA and SQIVND (reference sequence).

The chain recombines TRBV30 with TRBJ1-1; TRBD1 matches 8 bases. Per the germline V gene, CDR1 is GTSNPN and CDR2 is SVGIG (reference sequence). V dropped 2 bases and J dropped 4; count of bases not matched to a gene: 9. This CDR3 has 15 residues. DNA of the CDR3: TGTGCCTGGAGTACCACAGGGGGGGCGAGCACTGAAGCTTTCTTT. Encoded protein: CAWSTTGGASTEAFF.

This clone turned up a few times. The rearrangement uses TRBV7-9 and TRBJ2-2, with TRBD1 identical over 8 bases. Germline assignment: CDR1 SEHNR and CDR2 FQNEAQ (reference sequence). This CDR3 is 15 amino acids long. Germline trimming cut 3 bases from V and 1 base from J; bases unmatched to any gene: 1. CDR3 loop: CASSFGQGNTGELFF. The DNA of the CDR3 is TGTGCCAGCAGCTTCGGACAGGGGAACACCGGGGAGCTGTTTTTT. The full variable domain, its missing parts supplied by reference TRBV7-9 and TRBJ2-2, is DTGVSQNPRHKITKRGQNVTFRCDPISEHNRLYWYRQTLGQGPEFLTYFQNEAQLEKSRLLSDRFSAERPKGSFSTLEIQRTEQGDSAMYLCASSFGQGNTGELFFGEGSRLTVL.

This rearrangement joins TRBV9 to TRBJ1-1; D not resolved. V gave up 1 base and J gave up 0 bases, with 13 bases separating them. The CDR3 loop spans 16 amino acids. Germline CDR1 SGDLS, CDR2 YYNGEE. CDR3 sequence reads: CASSVSLGGLNTEAFF. Written as DNA, the CDR3 is TGTGCCAGCAGCGTATCCTTGGGAGGGCTGAACACTGAAGCTTTCTTT.

The CDR3 here is CASSLAGLAAYEQYF. In nucleotides, the CDR3 is TGTGCCAGCAGCTTGGCGGGACTAGCGGCCTACGAGCAGTACTTC. The rearrangement uses TRBV5-4 and TRBJ2-7, with TRBD2 matching 11 bases. This CDR3 contains 15 residues. V shed 0 bases and J 2 bases; nucleotides not matched to a gene: 1. From germline, CDR1 is SGHNT and CDR2 YYREEE (reference sequence).

The chain joins TRBV4-3 to TRBJ1-3, with D possibly being TRBD1 (5 bases). The CDR3 sequence is 16 residues long. Looked up from germline, CDR1 is LGHNA and CDR2 is YSLEER. The V end lost 1 base, the J end lost 1 base, and 11 bases lay between the germline ends. CDR3 nucleotides: TGCGCCAGCAGCCAAGGCGCAGGGCTGTCTGGAAACACCATATATTTT. This codes for CASSQGAGLSGNTIYF.

The chain couples TRBV5-5 to TRBJ2-7, with D unresolved. The V end lost 0 bases, the J end lost 2 bases, and 18 bases lay between the germline ends. Germline V CDR1 and CDR2: SGHKS, YYEKEE (reference sequence). The CDR3 is made up of 17 amino acids. The DNA for the CDR3 is TGTGCCAGCAGCTTGGAGTCGATGGGCCTAACAGCCTACGAGCAGTACTTC. This sequence encodes CASSLESMGLTAYEQYF.

V and J are TRBV6-1 and TRBJ2-2; D ambiguous. The CDR3 has 14 residues. Between the trimmed V and J ends, which lost 5 bases and 1 base, there was a span of 8 bases. CDR1 and CDR2 from the germline V gene are MNHNS and SASEGT. CDR3 in DNA: TGTGCCAGCAGTTTAGGCGGGAACACCGGGGAGCTGTTTTTT. Translated: CASSLGGNTGELFF.

In its sample, this clone was seen once. The chain carries TRBV5-4 and TRBJ1-1; 7 nucleotides agree with TRBD1. With V trimmed by 4 bases and J by 0 bases, 6 bases remained unmatched. CDR1 is SGHNT and CDR2 is YYREEE in the germline V gene (reference sequence). The length of the CDR3 is 15 residues. CDR3 sequence: CASSTRQGLNTEAFF. The CDR3 DNA reads TGTGCCAGCAGCACTCGACAGGGTCTGAACACTGAAGCTTTCTTT. Filled out from reference TRBV5-4 and TRBJ1-1, the complete variable domain reads ETGVTQSPTHLIKTRGQQVTLRCSSQSGHNTVSWYQQALGQGPQFIFQYYREEENGRGNFPPRFSGLQFPNYSSELNVNALELDDSALYLCASSTRQGLNTEAFFGQGTRLTVV.

This clone came up once. The chain links TRBV13 to TRBJ1-5; D not resolved. Germline assignment: CDR1 PRHDT and CDR2 FYEKMQ (reference sequence). This CDR3 spans 14 amino acids. V was cut by 4 bases and J by 0 bases, with 7 bases left in between. The chain's CDR3 is CASSSQNSNQPQHF. CDR3 sequence (DNA): TGTGCCAGCAGCTCACAGAATAGCAATCAGCCCCAGCATTTT.

This rearrangement joins TRBV12-5 to TRBJ2-1; the D gene is possibly TRBD1 (7 bases). The CDR3 covers 15 residues. V was pared by 6 bases and J by 2 bases, with 14 bases between. CDR1 and CDR2 from the germline V gene are LGHNT and FRNRAP. The CDR3 protein is CASGLQGRTYNEQFF. As DNA, the CDR3 is TGTGCTAGTGGCCTACAGGGGAGGACCTACAATGAGCAGTTCTTC.

As to this clone: Distinct nucleotide sequences in the sample also encode this CDR3. This chain connects TRBV20-1 to TRBJ1-1; D remains ambiguous. The CDR3 consists of 11 residues. V lost 5 bases and J 5 bases, leaving 9 bases between the germline ends. Looked up from germline, CDR1 is DFQATT and CDR2 is SNEGSKA (reference sequence). The CDR3 coding sequence is TGCAGTGCTGGAGGGAGGACTGAAGCTTTCTTT. Translating gives CSAGGRTEAFF.

DNA of the CDR3: TGCGCCAGCAGCCCGGCACGGGAGGCAGATACGCAGTATTTT. This translates into CASSPAREADTQYF. The genes are TRBV5-1 and TRBJ2-3; TRBD2 matches at 7 bases. The CDR3 extends over 14 amino acids. The V segment lost 4 bases and the J segment 4 bases; nucleotides outside the gene matches: 6. Germline CDR1 SGHRS, CDR2 YFSETQ.

The chain has TRBV2 and TRBJ2-1, with 9 bases identical to TRBD1. This CDR3 has 14 amino acids. Per germline, CDR1 SNHLY and CDR2 FYNNEI. Germline trimming cut 7 bases from V and 10 bases from J; bases unmatched to any gene: 11. CDR3 in DNA: TGTGCCAGCAAAGGGGGACAGGGTCTACAGGAGCAGTTCTTC. Translated, it gives CASKGGQGLQEQFF.

V gene TRBV18 combines with J gene TRBJ1-1; D is undetermined. This CDR3 spans 13 amino acids. V was shortened by 4 bases and J by 3 bases, with 9 bases between the two germline ends. From germline, CDR1 is KGHSH and CDR2 LQKENI. CDR3 bases: TGTGCCAGCTCACTCAACAAGTACACTGAAGCTTTCTTT. Translation gives CASSLNKYTEAFF.